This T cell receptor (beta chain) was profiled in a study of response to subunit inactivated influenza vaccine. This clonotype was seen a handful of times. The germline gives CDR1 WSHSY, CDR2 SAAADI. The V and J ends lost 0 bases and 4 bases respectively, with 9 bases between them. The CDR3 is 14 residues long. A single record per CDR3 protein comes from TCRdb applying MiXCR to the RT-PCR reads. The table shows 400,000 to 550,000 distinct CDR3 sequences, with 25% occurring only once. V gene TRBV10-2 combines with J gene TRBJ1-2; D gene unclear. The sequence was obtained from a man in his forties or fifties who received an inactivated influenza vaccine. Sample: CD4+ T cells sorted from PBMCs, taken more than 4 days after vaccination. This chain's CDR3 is CASSESRGTYGYTF. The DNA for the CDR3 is TGCGCCAGCAGTGAGTCGCGGGGAACCTATGGCTACACCTTC.